This T cell receptor (beta chain) is drawn from a study of T cell responses to AZD1222 COVID-19 vaccine. In the case of this clone: Antigen: not known.

Study outcomes and limitations: Two doses of AZD1222 preceded a rise in Spike-specific TCR breadth and depth. Every sample of the repertoires postdated the peak T cell response. The number of AZD1222 recipients seropositive at baseline was only 5 to 7.

Measured with immunoSEQ multiplex PCR; TCRdb has only the in-frame clones, and not every one. The table lists over 150,000 clones, just over 85% of them singletons. With 5 bases removed from V and 4 bases from J, the gap between germline ends came to 13 bases. The CDR3 extends over 14 amino acids. Germline values: CDR1 SGHRS, CDR2 YFSETQ. The source material was peripheral blood, sampled on day 0 of AZD1222 vaccination. The receptor comes from an adult in good health. The rearrangement joins TRBV5-1 to TRBJ2-1; tentatively, D is TRBD2 (6 bases). CDR3 coding DNA: TGCGCCAGCAGAGTCTCTGGGGGGTACAATGAGCAGTTCTTC. This codes for CASRVSGGYNEQFF.